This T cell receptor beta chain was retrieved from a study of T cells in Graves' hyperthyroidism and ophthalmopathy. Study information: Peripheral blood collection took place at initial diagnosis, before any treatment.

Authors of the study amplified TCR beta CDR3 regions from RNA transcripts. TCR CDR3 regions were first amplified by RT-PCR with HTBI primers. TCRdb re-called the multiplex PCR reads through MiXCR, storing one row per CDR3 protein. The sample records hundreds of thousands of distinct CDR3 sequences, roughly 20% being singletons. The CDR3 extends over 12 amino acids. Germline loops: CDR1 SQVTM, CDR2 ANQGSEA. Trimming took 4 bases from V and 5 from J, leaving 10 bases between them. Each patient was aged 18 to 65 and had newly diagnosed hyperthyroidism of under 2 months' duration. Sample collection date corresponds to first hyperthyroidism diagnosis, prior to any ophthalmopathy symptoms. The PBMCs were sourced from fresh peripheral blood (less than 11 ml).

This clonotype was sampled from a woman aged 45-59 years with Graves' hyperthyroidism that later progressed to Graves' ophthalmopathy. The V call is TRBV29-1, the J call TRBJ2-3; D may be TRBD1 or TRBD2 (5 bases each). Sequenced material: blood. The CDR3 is CSVGGWGDTQYF. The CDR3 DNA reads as TGCAGCGTTGGGGGGTGGGGAGATACGCAGTATTTT.